The TCR beta chain under discussion was sequenced for a study of regulatory T cells in long-lasting Graves disease. Study details: Patients met the persistent Graves' disease definition after over 5 years of antithyroid drugs with positive TSH receptor antibodies. Study-level findings and limits: A greater number of public clonotypes (roughly 2,800) was shared by persistent patients than by new patients (approximately 910).

Regarding time point: persistent/refractory GD, antithyroid drugs over 5 years with positive TRAb. RNA isolated from PBMCs was used to make the TCR library. On this clonotype itself: Its specificity is not known.

Assembly of TCR beta libraries relied on iRepertoire HTBI primers together with Arm-PCR of CDR3 regions. Via MiXCR, TCRdb re-called the multiplex PCR reads, giving one row per CDR3 protein. The top ten hold about 7% of the sample, which has some 430,000 distinct CDR3 sequences, roughly 21% seen once. The receptor was derived from a female donor with Graves disease. The sample in question was peripheral blood mononuclear cells (PBMCs), obtained when the disease was refractory, from a patient treated with antithyroid drugs.

Here the CDR3 reads CASSTLQGPLAELFF. The CDR3 nucleotides are TGTGCCAGCAGCACCCTACAGGGGCCCCTGGCGGAGCTGTTTTTT. The chain carries TRBV11-2 and TRBJ2-2; 7 bases align to TRBD1. CDR3 length: 15 amino acids. CDR1 and CDR2 (germline): SGHAT, FQNNGV. The V and J ends lost 5 bases and 10 bases, in that order; junction bases with no gene match: 13.